These 2 T cell receptor beta chains were sequenced from one sample in a study of shared clonotypes between healthy human individuals. The data were produced by immunoSEQ multiplex PCR, yet TCRdb's version contains in-frame clones alone and is incomplete. Of about 2.1 million clones listed, about 94% are singletons. Naive-designated CD8 cells lacked CD45RO, were positively enriched for CCR7, and omitted terminally differentiated effector memory CD45RA+ cells. Sequencing was performed on naive CD8+ T cells from PBMCs. The origin of the receptors is a man aged 18 to 35 in good health. Some clones in this sample may be carry-over from other donors' samples.

In its sample, this clone was seen a few times. J is TRBJ2-2 and V is TRBV4-1; no definite D call. Trimming pared 2 bases from V and 4 bases from J, leaving 5 bases between. The germline CDR1 and CDR2 sequences are MGHRA and YSYEKL. The CDR3 is made up of 13 amino acids. CDR3 coding DNA: TGCGCCAGCAGCCAATATGTCACCGGGGAGCTGTTTTTT. It yields the protein CASSQYVTGELFF.

This chain uses TRBV9 with TRBJ2-7, with 9 bases that match TRBD1. Trimming at V came to 4 bases and at J to 3 bases, leaving 8 bases not matched to a gene. CDR1 is SGDLS and CDR2 is YYNGEE in the germline V gene. The CDR3 is 15 residues long. CDR3 sequence (DNA): TGTGCCAGCAGCTCAGGGCCGGGACAGGGCTACGAGCAGTACTTC. Residues: CASSSGPGQGYEQYF.